This T cell receptor beta chain emerged from a study of T cell responses to AZD1222 COVID-19 vaccine. At the level of the study: Pooled in the analysis were second doses at about 4 or about 12 weeks. Whole-study results and caveats: Among those given AZD1222, only five or six were seropositive at baseline. The reported proportion of spike-specific TCRs targeting unmutated variant regions was nearly half. The sample set comprised mostly white British donors with more females, and clonal diversity was possibly underestimated.

Sequencing was performed with immunoSEQ multiplex PCR; in TCRdb, only in-frame clones are kept and a portion is missing. The profile shows 120,000 or so clones, approximately 85% of them singletons. As to this clone: Its specificity is not known.

The germline V and J ends were trimmed by 0 bases and 0 bases, with 17 bases remaining between them. This CDR3 has 19 residues. CDR1 and CDR2 from the germline V gene are SGHTA and FQGNSA. Sequencing used peripheral blood, obtained on day 0 of AZD1222 vaccination. This sequence was found in an adult in good health. The chain has TRBV7-2 and TRBJ2-2, with TRBD2 as a possible D gene (6 bases). DNA for the CDR3: TGTGCCAGCAGCTTAGCCGGGAGAACATATACCACGAACACCGGGGAGCTGTTTTTT. It translates to CASSLAGRTYTTNTGELFF.